This T cell receptor beta chain came from a study of post-analysis software for immune sequencing data. CDR3 length: 16 amino acids. Trimming stripped 4 bases from V and 1 base from J, with 16 bases between. Germline assignment: CDR1 LGHDT and CDR2 YNNKEL (reference sequence). Overall study results and limits: In patients, about 5 TRBV segments were more frequent than in controls, with TRBV5-6, TRBV5-1 and TRBV20-1 among them. Controls' normalized Chao1 diversity significantly exceeded that of multiple sclerosis patients.

TCR beta libraries were prepared from cDNA with unique molecular identifiers. TCRdb re-derived calls from the PCR reads in MiXCR, one entry per CDR3 protein. The profile shows about 540,000 distinct CDR3 sequences, 30% to 40% of them singletons. As regards this clonotype: Its target is not known.

This clonotype originated in a girl under 18 with multiple sclerosis. The genes are TRBV3-1 and TRBJ1-1; perhaps TRBD1 as D (5 bases). Sequenced sample: blood. The CDR3 is CASSPRTGTANTEAFF. CDR3 DNA sequence: TGTGCCAGCAGCCCCCGAACCGGGACGGCGAACACTGAAGCTTTCTTT.